This TCR beta chain was obtained from a study of shared T cell receptors in the human thymus. V lost 5 bases and J 5 bases, leaving 6 bases between the germline ends. CDR1 and CDR2 (germline): MNHEY, SMNVEV (reference sequence). This CDR3 contains 12 residues. To note about this clone: This specimen includes other DNA sequences encoding the same CDR3.

Clones were read by immunoSEQ multiplex PCR, and TCRdb kept only the in-frame ones, dropping some. The data hold roughly 660,000 clones, with around nine tenths observed a single time. This sample also appeared in a second study, on human thymus T cells. That study adds: Thymic and blood repertoires seemed to favor certain V and J genes.

This receptor was taken from a boy under three years old with a congenital heart defect. The source material was thymocytes. The chain links TRBV27 to TRBJ1-4; D not resolved. The CDR3 loop is CASSPGNEKLFF. In nucleotides, the CDR3 is TGTGCCAGCAGTCCTGGCAATGAAAAACTGTTTTTT.